These 9 T cell receptor beta chains originate from one sample sequenced in a study of early T cells in non-severe SARS-CoV-2 infection. TCRdb reanalysed the 5' RACE reads using MiXCR and keeps one entry per CDR3 protein. The profile covers 20,000 to 25,000 distinct CDR3 sequences, with approximately 5.8% appearing a single time and approximately 14% taken by the ten largest. The source was whole blood, collected at baseline. The receptors derive from an adult who was a healthcare worker with PCR-confirmed SARS-CoV-2 infection or an uninfected control (not recorded which).

This clonotype showed up many times. CDR3: CSARTVETQYF. CDR3 DNA: TGCAGTGCCAGGACGGTGGAGACCCAGTACTTC. V gene TRBV20-1 combines with J gene TRBJ2-5; D call uncertain. CDR3 length equals 11 residues. The germline V gene encodes CDR1 DFQATT and CDR2 SNEGSKA (reference sequence). The germline V and J ends were trimmed by 6 bases and 5 bases, with 10 bases remaining between them.

This CDR3 is CSAHSGTVNQPQHF. In DNA, the CDR3 is TGCAGTGCGCACTCCGGGACAGTAAATCAGCCCCAGCATTTT. This chain joins TRBV20-1 and TRBJ1-5; 7 nucleotides line up with TRBD1. The CDR3 is 14 amino acids. After removal of 6 bases from V and 4 bases from J, the junction contained 9 bases not matched to a gene. Germline values: CDR1 DFQATT, CDR2 SNEGSKA (reference sequence).

This clonotype was counted many times. The chain joins TRBV20-1 to TRBJ2-5; TRBD2 matches 11 bases. The CDR3 extends over 14 amino acids. After removal of 5 bases from V and 2 bases from J, the junction contained 4 bases not matched to a gene. Germline V gives CDR1 DFQATT, CDR2 SNEGSKA (reference sequence). The CDR3 reads CSAGRLAGQETQYF. CDR3 coding DNA: TGCAGTGCTGGTAGACTAGCGGGGCAAGAGACCCAGTACTTC.

The sample holds a few counts of this clonotype. This chain uses TRBV9 with TRBJ2-3, with D possibly being TRBD2 (6 bases). Germline CDR1 reads SGDLS; CDR2 reads YYNGEE. V lost 1 base to trimming and J lost 6 bases, with 15 bases between them. The CDR3 length is 15 residues. Here the CDR3 reads CASSVRGDPIDTQYF. For the CDR3, the DNA is TGTGCCAGCAGCGTACGCGGGGACCCGATTGATACGCAGTATTTT. Complete variable domain (other parts from reference TRBV9 and TRBJ2-3): DSGVTQTPKHLITATGQRVTLRCSPRSGDLSVYWYQQSLDQGLQFLIQYYNGEERAKGNILERFSAQQFPDLHSELNLSSLELGDSALYFCASSVRGDPIDTQYFGPGTRLTVL.

V usage is TRBV10-2 and J usage is TRBJ2-1, with 12 bases fitting TRBD2. The V gene's germline CDR1 is WSHSY and CDR2 SAAADI. V was pared by 3 bases and J by 7 bases, with 4 bases of the junction left unmatched. This CDR3 contains 15 residues. CDR3 DNA sequence: TGCGCCAGCAGTGACCGACTAGCGGGGGCTAATGAGCAGTTCTTC. Protein product: CASSDRLAGANEQFF.

The sample holds many counts of this clonotype. The chain carries TRBV7-9 and TRBJ2-1; 8 bases align to TRBD1. This CDR3 region has 16 residues. Germline trimming cut 4 bases from V and 5 bases from J; bases unmatched to any gene: 10. Germline loops: CDR1 SEHNR, CDR2 FQNEAQ (reference sequence). The CDR3 nucleotides read TGTGCCAGCAGCTCGGACAGGGCCGAGATGGACAATGAGCAGTTCTTC. It is translated as CASSSDRAEMDNEQFF. Drawing the rest from reference TRBV7-9 and TRBJ2-1, the complete variable domain is DTGVSQNPRHKITKRGQNVTFRCDPISEHNRLYWYRQTLGQGPEFLTYFQNEAQLEKSRLLSDRFSAERPKGSFSTLEIQRTEQGDSAMYLCASSSDRAEMDNEQFFGPGTRLTVL.

This clonotype was observed a handful of times. This chain uses TRBV6-5 with TRBJ2-1, with TRBD2 identical over 14 bases. The CDR3 contains 17 residues. The trim removed 6 bases at V and 3 bases at J, leaving 7 bases unmatched. In germline, CDR1 is MNHEY, CDR2 SVGAGI. CDR3 sequence: CASRRRGTSGGYNEQFF. The DNA for the CDR3 is TGTGCCAGCAGACGACGAGGGACTAGCGGGGGCTACAATGAGCAGTTCTTC.

Only a few counts were recorded for this clonotype. This sequence joins TRBV15 and TRBJ2-7, with no clear D. The germline CDR1 and CDR2 sequences are LNHNV and YYDKDF (reference sequence). This CDR3 spans 13 amino acids. The V end was cut by 0 bases, the J end by 3 bases, with 6 bases between. The CDR3 region has the DNA TGTGCCACCAGCAGAGATAGGCGCTACGAGCAGTACTTC. It encodes CATSRDRRYEQYF.

This clonotype showed up many times. The chain combines TRBV5-5 with TRBJ2-1, with a tentative D call TRBD2 (5 bases). Trimming shortened V by 0 bases and J by 5 bases, and 12 bases separated the two germline ends. This CDR3 comprises 15 residues. The V gene's germline CDR1 is SGHKS and CDR2 YYEKEE (reference sequence). DNA for the CDR3: TGTGCCAGCAGCTTGGGAGGGAACCGGCACAATGAGCAGTTCTTC. Protein sequence: CASSLGGNRHNEQFF.